Listed below are T cell receptor beta chains from one sample, sequenced in a study of T cell changes during pregnancy in multiple sclerosis. The table came from immunoSEQ multiplex PCR; TCRdb's copy has only in-frame clones and leaves some out. Of 53,000 or so clones in the sample, approximately 94% were seen once. The sequenced sample was CD4+ T cells from peripheral blood mononuclear cells, obtained in the second trimester of pregnancy. These receptors originate from a female donor with multiple sclerosis, enrolled in a pregnancy study. The CDR3 runs from the conserved cysteine through the conserved F or W. The order of the fields is J gene, clone size, V gene, D gene, CDR3 DNA, CDR3 protein. D genes are given only for firm matches. Not every row has a clone size; where given, it reads once, few, many or a size class.

TRBJ1-6 once TRBV6-6 . TGTGCCAGCGCGTTTGAGGGCGTCTATAATTCACCCCTCCACTTT CASAFEGVYNSPLHF
TRBJ1-4 . TRBV5-4 . TGTGCCAGCAGTTTCCTGAGTAATACTAATGAAAAACTGTTTTTT CASSFLSNTNEKLFF
TRBJ2-7 . TRBV5-4 TRBD2 TGTGCCAGCAGCCAGCCGGGTCGGGGGGGCAGGGAGCAGTACTTC CASSQPGRGGREQYF
TRBJ1-1 . TRBV9 TRBD1 TGTGCCAGCAGCCTAGCCGGGACAGTCAACACTGAAGCTTTCTTT CASSLAGTVNTEAFF
TRBJ2-3 . TRBV2 TRBD2 TGTGCCAGCAGGTTTGGACTAGCGGCTAGCACAGATACGCAGTATTTT CASRFGLAASTDTQYF
TRBJ2-1 . TRBV7-2 . TGTGCCAGCAGCTTAATGGGCGGTGGAGGGCAGTTCTTC CASSLMGGGGQFF
TRBJ2-3 . TRBV7-2 . . CASSLVGGGAFWYF
TRBJ2-2 . TRBV7-3 TRBD1 TGTGCCAGCAGCTCTACAGGGGGGACCGGGGAGCTGTTTTTT CASSSTGGTGELFF
TRBJ1-3 . TRBV4-2 . TGTGCCAGCAGCCAAGATGGGGGCGTTGGAAACACCATATATTTT CASSQDGGVGNTIYF
TRBJ1-1 . TRBV5-1 . TGCGCCAGCAGCTTGTCCAGGGCGGTCACTGAAGCTTTCTTT CASSLSRAVTEAFF
TRBJ2-7 . TRBV2 TRBD2 TGTGCCAGCAGTGATGTAGCGGGGGGGCGGTACGAGCAGTACTTC CASSDVAGGRYEQYF
TRBJ1-1 . TRBV19 TRBD1 TGTGCCAGTAGTGGGCCCTCCGGGACAGAAAACACTGAAGCTTTCTTT CASSGPSGTENTEAFF
TRBJ2-1 . TRBV19 . TGTGCCAGTAGCGAAGACGGGGGTCCCTACAATGAGCAGTTCTTC CASSEDGGPYNEQFF
TRBJ2-3 once TRBV9 . TGTGCCAGCAGCGTAGGGCTAGCAGGCACAGATACGCAGTATTTT CASSVGLAGTDTQYF
TRBJ1-4 . TRBV7-2 TRBD1 TGTGCCAGCAGCTTGCAGACAGGGGATGGAAAACTGTTTTTT CASSLQTGDGKLFF
TRBJ1-2 . TRBV10-3 . TGTGCCATCAGTGAGTCGGGGGGTGGCTTTGGCTACACCTTC CAISESGGGFGYTF
TRBJ1-1 once TRBV9 . TGTGCCAGCAGCGTAGTAACAGGACGTGAAGCTTTCTTT CASSVVTGREAFF